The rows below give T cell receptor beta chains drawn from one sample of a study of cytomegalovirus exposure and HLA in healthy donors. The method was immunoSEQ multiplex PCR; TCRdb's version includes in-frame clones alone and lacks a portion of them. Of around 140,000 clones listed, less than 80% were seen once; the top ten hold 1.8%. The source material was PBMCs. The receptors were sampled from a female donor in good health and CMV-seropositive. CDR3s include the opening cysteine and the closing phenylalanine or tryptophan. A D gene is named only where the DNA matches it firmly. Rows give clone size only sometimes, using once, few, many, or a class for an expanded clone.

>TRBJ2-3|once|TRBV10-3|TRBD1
CAISRDSFRADTQYF
TGTGCCATCAGTCGGGACAGCTTTCGCGCAGATACGCAGTATTTT
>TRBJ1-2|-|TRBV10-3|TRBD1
CAIGGDRANYGYTF
TGTGCCATCGGGGGGGACAGGGCAAACTATGGCTACACCTTC
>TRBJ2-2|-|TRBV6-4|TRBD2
CASTKRGEHRGAVF
TGTGCCAGCACCAAGCGGGGAGAACACCGGGGAGCTGTTTTT
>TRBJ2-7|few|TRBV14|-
CASSHASRISSYEQYF
TGTGCCAGCAGCCATGCTTCTAGAATTAGCTCCTACGAGCAGTACTTC
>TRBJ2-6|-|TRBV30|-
CAWSRGGSGANVLTF
TGTGCCTGGAGTAGGGGGGGCTCTGGGGCCAACGTCCTGACTTTC
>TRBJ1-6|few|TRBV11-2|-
CASSPRGTYNSPLHF
TGTGCCAGCAGCCCGAGGGGGACCTATAATTCACCCCTCCACTTT
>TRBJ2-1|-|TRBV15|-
CATSRSADSYNEQFF
TGTGCCACCAGCAGGTCGGCGGACTCCTACAATGAGCAGTTCTTC
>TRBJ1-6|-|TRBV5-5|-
CASSLRSQENSPLHF
TGTGCCAGCAGCTTGAGGTCACAGGAAAATTCACCCCTCCACTTT
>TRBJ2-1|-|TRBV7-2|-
CASSLYSNEQFF
TGTGCCAGCAGCTTATATTCCAATGAGCAGTTCTTC
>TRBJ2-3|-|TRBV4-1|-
CASSHGDTPSDTQYF
TGCGCCAGCAGCCACGGGGACACCCCGTCTGATACGCAGTATTTT
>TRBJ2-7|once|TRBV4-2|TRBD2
CASSQGPASGRREQYF
TGTGCCAGCAGCCAAGGGCCGGCTAGCGGGAGACGCGAGCAGTACTTC
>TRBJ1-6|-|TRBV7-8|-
CASSLGQNSPLHF
TGTGCCAGCAGCTTAGGACAGAATTCACCCCTCCACTTT
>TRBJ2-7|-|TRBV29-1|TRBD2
CSVVQAGAHEQYF
TGCAGCGTTGTCCAAGCGGGAGCTCACGAGCAGTACTTC
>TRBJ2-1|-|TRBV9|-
CASSSGWGGRDEQFF
TGTGCCAGCAGCTCCGGTTGGGGGGGGCGCGATGAGCAGTTCTTC
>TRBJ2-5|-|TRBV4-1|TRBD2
CASSHPGLAGGPGRETQYF
TGCGCCAGCAGCCATCCCGGACTAGCGGGAGGGCCGGGGAGGGAGACCCAGTACTTC
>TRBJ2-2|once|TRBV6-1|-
CASSERQRTGELFF
TGTGCCAGCAGTGAACGACAGCGCACCGGGGAGCTGTTTTTT
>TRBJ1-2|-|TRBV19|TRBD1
CASILTGTGYGYTF
TGTGCCAGTATCCTTACCGGGACAGGCTATGGCTACACCTTC
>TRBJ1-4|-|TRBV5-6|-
CASSLTGSANEKLFF
TGTGCCAGCAGCTTAACAGGGTCAGCTAATGAAAAACTGTTTTTT
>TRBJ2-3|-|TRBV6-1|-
CASIPGQVADTQYF
TGTGCCAGCATCCCTGGGCAGGTCGCAGATACGCAGTATTTT
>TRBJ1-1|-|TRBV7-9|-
CASNADRKMNTEAFF
TGTGCCAGCAATGCGGACAGAAAAATGAACACTGAAGCTTTCTTT
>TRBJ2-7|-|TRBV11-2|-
CASSLGAAYEQYF
TGTGCCAGCAGCTTGGGCGCCGCCTACGAGCAGTACTTC
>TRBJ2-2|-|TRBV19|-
CASSRAGGITGELFF
TGTGCCAGTAGTAGGGCAGGGGGGATCACCGGGGAGCTGTTTTTT
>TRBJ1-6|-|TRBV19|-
CASSLMTGSNSPLHF
TGTGCCAGTAGTCTAATGACAGGCAGCAATTCACCCCTCCACTTT
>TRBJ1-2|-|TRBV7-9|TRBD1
CASSLGQGTNYGYTF
TGTGCCAGCAGCTTGGGACAGGGTACTAACTATGGCTACACCTTC
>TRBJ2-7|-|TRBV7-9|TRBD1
CSSSLGWLDRMIYEQYF
TGTTCCAGCAGCTTAGGGTGGTTGGACAGGATGATCTACGAGCAGTACTTC
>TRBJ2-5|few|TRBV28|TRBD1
CASRGQGKGETQYF
TGTGCCAGCAGGGGACAGGGAAAGGGAGAGACCCAGTACTTC
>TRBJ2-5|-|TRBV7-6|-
CASSLSLASKQETQYF
TGTGCCAGCAGCTTATCCCTAGCGAGTAAACAAGAGACCCAGTACTTC
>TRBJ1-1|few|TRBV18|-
CASSSEMNTEAFF
TGTGCCAGCTCATCGGAGATGAACACTGAAGCTTTCTTT
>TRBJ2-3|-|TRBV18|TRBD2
CASSPGTSGSLDTQYF
TGTGCCAGCTCCCCTGGGACTAGCGGGAGTTTGGATACGCAGTATTTT
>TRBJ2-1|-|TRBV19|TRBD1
CASKQGASYNEQFF
TGTGCCAGTAAACAGGGGGCTTCCTACAATGAGCAGTTCTTC
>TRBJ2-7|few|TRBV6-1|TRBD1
CASSDGTGTYEQYF
TGTGCCAGCAGTGACGGGACAGGTACCTACGAGCAGTACTTC
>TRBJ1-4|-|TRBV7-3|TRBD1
CASSYRGQGLEKLFF
TGTGCCAGCAGCTACCGGGGACAGGGATTAGAAAAACTGTTTTTT
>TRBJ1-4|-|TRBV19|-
CASSTRGSPNEKLFF
TGTGCCAGTAGCACGCGGGGCAGCCCTAATGAAAAACTGTTTTTT
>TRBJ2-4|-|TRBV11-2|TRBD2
CASSQGTSGALAKNIQYF
TGTGCCAGCAGCCAAGGGACTAGCGGGGCCCTAGCCAAAAACATTCAGTACTTC
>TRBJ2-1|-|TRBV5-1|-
CASSWAWGVDEQFF
TGCGCCAGCAGCTGGGCTTGGGGGGTGGATGAGCAGTTCTTC
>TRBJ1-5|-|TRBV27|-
CASRGVGNQPQHF
TGTGCCAGCAGAGGGGTCGGCAATCAGCCCCAGCATTTT
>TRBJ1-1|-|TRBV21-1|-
CASSKGGQAWGGTEAFF
TGTGCCAGCAGCAAAGGGGGGCAGGCCTGGGGCGGCACTGAAGCTTTCTTT